Below are 8 T cell receptor beta chains sequenced from a single sample in a study of cytomegalovirus exposure and HLA in healthy donors. 60 Vbeta and 13 Jbeta primers were used in PCR. Produced via immunoSEQ multiplex PCR; TCRdb's table is partial and in-frame only. The data show about 150,000 clones, with more than 8% seen just once and less than 2% held by the top ten. Sequencing input: PBMCs. All receptors come from a man aged 50 to 60 in good health and CMV-seronegative.

The gene calls are TRBV11-2 and TRBJ2-3, with 13 bases that match TRBD2. CDR3 length: 15 amino acids. V gave up 4 bases and J gave up 4 bases; unmatched junction bases: 2. CDR1 SGHAT and CDR2 FQNNGV come from the germline V gene. CDR3 nucleotide sequence: TGTGCCAGCAGCTGGGGACTAGCGGGGTCAGATACGCAGTATTTT. Its protein product is CASSWGLAGSDTQYF.

The rearrangement uses TRBV5-1 and TRBJ1-1; 9 bases fit TRBD1. From germline, CDR1 is SGHRS and CDR2 YFSETQ. J was trimmed by 6 bases and V by 0 bases; bases with no gene match: 9. The CDR3 is 16 amino acids. CDR3: CASSLGAVGTGSEAFF. As DNA, the CDR3 is TGCGCCAGCAGCTTGGGAGCAGTCGGGACAGGGTCTGAAGCTTTCTTT.

This clone has only a few counts. The chain links TRBV6-4 to TRBJ2-3; 9 nucleotides match TRBD2. Trimming removed 4 bases from V and 9 bases from J; junction bases left unmatched: 5. Germline values: CDR1 MRHNA, CDR2 SNTAGT. This CDR3 contains 13 residues. The CDR3 spells CASSVIAGDTQYF. Written as DNA, the CDR3 is TGTGCCAGCAGTGTAATAGCGGGAGACACGCAGTATTTT.

This clone was observed a handful of times. V and J are TRBV29-1 and TRBJ1-2; 11 bases align to TRBD1. Germline trimming cut 6 bases from V and 4 bases from J; bases unmatched to any gene: 4. The germline V gene has CDR1 SQVTM and CDR2 ANQGSEA. The CDR3 consists of 13 residues. The CDR3 spells CSVVGQGAYGYTF. The DNA of the CDR3 is TGCAGCGTCGTTGGACAGGGGGCCTATGGCTACACCTTC.

The genes are TRBV19 and TRBJ2-1, with 10 bases fitting TRBD1. CDR1 is LNHDA and CDR2 is SQIVND in the germline V gene (reference sequence). This CDR3 spans 11 amino acids. The V and J ends lost 8 bases and 15 bases, in that order; junction bases with no gene match: 7. The CDR3, as DNA: TGTGCCAGTGGACAGGGGGAGTCACGGTTCTTC. Protein: CASGQGESRFF.

This clone has more than one count but fewer than ten. The V and J genes are TRBV7-6 and TRBJ2-7, with 9 bases identical to TRBD2. The germline V gene encodes CDR1 SGHVS and CDR2 FNYEAQ. This CDR3 comprises 16 residues. V lost 5 bases to trimming and J lost 3 bases; unmatched junction nucleotides: 11. CDR3 sequence: CASSPMGTSSNYEQYF. The DNA for the CDR3 is TGTGCCAGCAGCCCCATGGGGACTAGCTCGAACTACGAGCAGTACTTC.

The genes are TRBV6-1 and TRBJ2-5, with TRBD2 identical over 13 bases. Germline loops: CDR1 MNHNS, CDR2 SASEGT. Trimming at V came to 6 bases and at J to 1 base, leaving 2 bases not matched to a gene. CDR3 size: 15 residues. CDR3 sequence (DNA): TGTGCCAGCAGGCGGACTAGCGGGGGCCAAGAGACCCAGTACTTC. Its translation is CASRRTSGGQETQYF.

This clone was counted a single time. CDR3 region: CASSGRGSRSYEQYF. CDR3 coding DNA: TGTGCCAGCAGCGGCCGAGGCTCCCGCTCCTACGAGCAGTACTTC. V and J are TRBV5-6 and TRBJ2-7; the D is unclear. CDR3 length equals 15 residues. Germline V CDR1 and CDR2: SGHDT, YYEEEE. Deletions cut 4 bases from V and 0 bases from J, with 14 bases between. The full variable domain, with the rest looked up from reference TRBV5-6 and TRBJ2-7, is DAGVTQSPTHLIKTRGQQVTLRCSPKSGHDTVSWYQQALGQGPQFIFQYYEEEERQRGNFPDRFSGHQFPNYSSELNVNALLLGDSALYLCASSGRGSRSYEQYFGPGTRLTVT.